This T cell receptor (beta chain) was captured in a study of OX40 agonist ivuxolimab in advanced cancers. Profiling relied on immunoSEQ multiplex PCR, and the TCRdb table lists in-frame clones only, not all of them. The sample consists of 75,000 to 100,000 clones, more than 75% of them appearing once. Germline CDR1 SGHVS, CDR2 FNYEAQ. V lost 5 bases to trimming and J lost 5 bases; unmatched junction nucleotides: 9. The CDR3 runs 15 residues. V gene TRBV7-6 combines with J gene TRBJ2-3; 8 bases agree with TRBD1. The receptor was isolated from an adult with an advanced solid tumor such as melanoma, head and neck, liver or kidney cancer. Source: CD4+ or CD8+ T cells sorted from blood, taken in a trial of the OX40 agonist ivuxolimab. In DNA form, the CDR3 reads TGTGCCAGCAGCCCTAGGGGCGACAGGGGAGATACGCAGTATTTT. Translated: CASSPRGDRGDTQYF. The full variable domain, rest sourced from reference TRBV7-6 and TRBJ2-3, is GAGVSQSPRYKVTKRGQDVALRCDPISGHVSLYWYRQALGQGPEFLTYFNYEAQQDKSGLPNDRFSAERPEGSISTLTIQRTEQRDSAMYRCASSPRGDRGDTQYFGPGTRLTVL.